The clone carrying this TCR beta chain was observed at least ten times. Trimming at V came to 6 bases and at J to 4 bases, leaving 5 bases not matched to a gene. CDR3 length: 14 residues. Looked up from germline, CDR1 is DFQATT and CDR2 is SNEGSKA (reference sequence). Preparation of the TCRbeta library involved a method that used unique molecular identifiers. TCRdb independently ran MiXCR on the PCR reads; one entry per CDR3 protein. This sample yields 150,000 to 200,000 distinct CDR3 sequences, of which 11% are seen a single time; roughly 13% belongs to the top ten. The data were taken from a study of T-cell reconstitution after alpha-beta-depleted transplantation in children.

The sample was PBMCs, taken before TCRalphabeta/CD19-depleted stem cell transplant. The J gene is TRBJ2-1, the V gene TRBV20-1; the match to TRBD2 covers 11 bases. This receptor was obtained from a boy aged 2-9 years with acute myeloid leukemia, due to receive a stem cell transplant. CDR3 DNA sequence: TGCAGTGCCGCCGGGACTAGCGGATACAATGAGCAGTTCTTC. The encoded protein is CSAAGTSGYNEQFF.